Listed below are T cell receptor beta chains from one sample, sequenced in a study of T-cell reconstitution after alpha-beta-depleted transplantation in children. From the PCR reads, TCRdb called clonotypes with MiXCR, one entry per CDR3 protein. Counted here are around 450,000 distinct CDR3 sequences, roughly 43% occurring once; the ten biggest clones make up 27%. The sample here was PBMCs, taken before TCRalphabeta/CD19-depleted stem cell transplant. These receptor sequences come from a girl aged 2-10 years with aplastic anemia, due to receive a stem cell transplant. CDR3s include the opening cysteine and the closing phenylalanine or tryptophan. A D gene is named only where the DNA matches it firmly. Clone size appears in some rows only: once, few, many, or a class for an expanded clone.

V gene: TRBV20-1
J gene: TRBJ1-5
clone size: -
D gene: -
CDR3 DNA: TGCAGTGCTAGAGACGATCAGCCCCAGCATTTT
CDR3 protein: CSARDDQPQHF

V gene: TRBV6-5
J gene: TRBJ1-5
clone size: many
D gene: -
CDR3 DNA: TGTGCCAGCAGTTACTTAGACAGCAATCAGCCCCAGCATTTT
CDR3 protein: CASSYLDSNQPQHF

V gene: TRBV27
J gene: TRBJ2-2
clone size: once
D gene: TRBD1
CDR3 DNA: TGTGCCAGCAGTTTATCGAGGACAGGGGAACGGATCACCGGGGAGCTGTTTTTT
CDR3 protein: CASSLSRTGERITGELFF

V gene: TRBV10-3
J gene: TRBJ2-1
clone size: few
D gene: TRBD2
CDR3 DNA: TGTGCCATCAGTGTTGTAACTAGCGGGGTATCCTACAATGAGCAGTTCTTC
CDR3 protein: CAISVVTSGVSYNEQFF

V gene: TRBV7-1
J gene: TRBJ2-3
clone size: -
D gene: -
CDR3 DNA: TGTGCCAGCAGCCGAGAGCCGGGGCGGACAGATACGCAGTATTTT
CDR3 protein: CASSREPGRTDTQYF

V gene: TRBV29-1
J gene: TRBJ1-1
clone size: many
D gene: TRBD1
CDR3 DNA: TGCAGCGAATCGACAGGGGGCATGAACACTGAAGCTTTCTTT
CDR3 protein: CSESTGGMNTEAFF

V gene: TRBV20-1
J gene: TRBJ1-1
clone size: -
D gene: -
CDR3 DNA: TGCAGTGCAGAGACAGCAGCGAACACTGAAGCTTTCTTT
CDR3 protein: CSAETAANTEAFF

V gene: TRBV11-2
J gene: TRBJ2-3
clone size: -
D gene: TRBD2
CDR3 DNA: TGTGCCAGCAGCAGCGGACTAGCGATCTTCCCCAGCACAGATACGCAGTATTTT
CDR3 protein: CASSSGLAIFPSTDTQYF

V gene: TRBV6-2/TRBV6-3
J gene: TRBJ2-2
clone size: -
D gene: TRBD2
CDR3 DNA: TGTGCCAGCAGCAACGGGGGGTCCCCCGGGGAGCTGTTTTTT
CDR3 protein: CASSNGGSPGELFF

V gene: TRBV11-2
J gene: TRBJ2-1
clone size: many
D gene: TRBD2
CDR3 DNA: TGTGCCAGCAGCCTTGGGACTAGCGTTTACAATGAGCAGTTCTTC
CDR3 protein: CASSLGTSVYNEQFF

V gene: TRBV11-3
J gene: TRBJ2-7
clone size: -
D gene: -
CDR3 DNA: TGTGCCAGCAGCCAGACTCACGATTCCTACGAGCAGTACTTC
CDR3 protein: CASSQTHDSYEQYF

V gene: TRBV29-1
J gene: TRBJ2-7
clone size: -
D gene: -
CDR3 DNA: TGCAGCGTTGCTGCGGCGCCCTACGAGCAGTACTTC
CDR3 protein: CSVAAAPYEQYF

V gene: TRBV7-2
J gene: TRBJ2-1
clone size: many
D gene: TRBD2
CDR3 DNA: TGTGCCAGCAGCCGGACTAGCGGGAGGGGCAATGAGCAGTTCTTC
CDR3 protein: CASSRTSGRGNEQFF

V gene: TRBV20-1
J gene: TRBJ2-7
clone size: many
D gene: -
CDR3 DNA: TGCAGTGCTAGCTACGTCGGGCCCTACGAGCAGTACTTC
CDR3 protein: CSASYVGPYEQYF

V gene: TRBV7-9
J gene: TRBJ1-1
clone size: -
D gene: -
CDR3 DNA: TGTGCCAGCAGCGAAAACCAAGGCTTACTGGAGAACACTGAAGCTTTCTTT
CDR3 protein: CASSENQGLLENTEAFF

V gene: TRBV5-1
J gene: TRBJ2-1
clone size: many
D gene: -
CDR3 DNA: TGCGCCAGCAGGATTACAGTGGTTTCCTACAATGAGCAGTTCTTC
CDR3 protein: CASRITVVSYNEQFF

V gene: TRBV7-9
J gene: TRBJ2-7
clone size: -
D gene: TRBD1
CDR3 DNA: TGTGCCAGCAGCTTGACGAGCGGACAGGGAGTCCACGAGCAGTACTTC
CDR3 protein: CASSLTSGQGVHEQYF

V gene: TRBV29-1
J gene: TRBJ1-2
clone size: once
D gene: -
CDR3 DNA: TGCAGCGTTGTTAGGGTGGGGTCCCCTGGCTACACCTTC
CDR3 protein: CSVVRVGSPGYTF

V gene: TRBV28
J gene: TRBJ1-1
clone size: many
D gene: TRBD1
CDR3 DNA: TGTGCCAGCAGTCCATACAGGGGGCGAGGAAGAACTGAAGCTTTCTTT
CDR3 protein: CASSPYRGRGRTEAFF

V gene: TRBV12-3/TRBV12-4
J gene: TRBJ2-1
clone size: -
D gene: -
CDR3 DNA: TGTGCCAGCAGTTTTGGGTCAGGGGCTAGCTCCTACAATGAGCAGTTCTTC
CDR3 protein: CASSFGSGASSYNEQFF

V gene: TRBV12-3/TRBV12-4
J gene: TRBJ1-5
clone size: many
D gene: TRBD1
CDR3 DNA: TGTGCCAGCAGTTCCAGACAGGGGATCAATCAGCCCCAGCATTTT
CDR3 protein: CASSSRQGINQPQHF

V gene: TRBV28
J gene: TRBJ2-7
clone size: -
D gene: -
CDR3 DNA: TGTGCCAGCAGTAATTACGAGTACGAGCAGTACTTC
CDR3 protein: CASSNYEYEQYF

V gene: TRBV28
J gene: TRBJ2-3
clone size: -
D gene: TRBD2
CDR3 DNA: TGTGCCAGCAGTTTACTAGCGGGAGGAGGTACAGATACGCAGTATTTT
CDR3 protein: CASSLLAGGGTDTQYF

V gene: TRBV24-1
J gene: TRBJ1-6
clone size: -
D gene: -
CDR3 DNA: TGTGCCACCAGTGATTTGGGACAGCGTGTCGCTTCACCCCTCCACTTT
CDR3 protein: CATSDLGQRVASPLHF

V gene: TRBV19
J gene: TRBJ1-5
clone size: few
D gene: -
CDR3 DNA: TGTGCCAGTAGTCGGGTCCGTCAGTACTCGGGCAATCAGCCCCAGCATTTT
CDR3 protein: CASSRVRQYSGNQPQHF

V gene: TRBV5-1
J gene: TRBJ2-3
clone size: -
D gene: -
CDR3 DNA: TGCGCCAGCAGCTTGGCCTCCGGGGTAACAGATACGCAGTATTTT
CDR3 protein: CASSLASGVTDTQYF

V gene: TRBV20-1
J gene: TRBJ1-1
clone size: many
D gene: -
CDR3 DNA: TGCAGTGCTAGAGAGGTAATCAGCGGAATTGAAGCTTTCTTT
CDR3 protein: CSAREVISGIEAFF

V gene: TRBV4-2
J gene: TRBJ1-6
clone size: few
D gene: TRBD1
CDR3 DNA: TGTGCCAGCAGCCAAGGATTTACAGGGGGCTTTGGGAATTCACCCCTCCACTTT
CDR3 protein: CASSQGFTGGFGNSPLHF

V gene: TRBV20-1
J gene: TRBJ2-1
clone size: many
D gene: TRBD2
CDR3 DNA: TGCAGTGCTAGAGATCGGGTAGCGGGAGGGCCTTTTCTTAGCTCCTACAATGAGCAGTTCTTC
CDR3 protein: CSARDRVAGGPFLSSYNEQFF

V gene: TRBV20-1
J gene: TRBJ2-5
clone size: -
D gene: TRBD2
CDR3 DNA: TGCAGTGCTCTCCAGGGACTAGCGGGGTCCCAAGAGACCCAGTACTTC
CDR3 protein: CSALQGLAGSQETQYF

V gene: TRBV20-1
J gene: TRBJ2-7
clone size: few
D gene: -
CDR3 DNA: TGCAGTGCTAGGGCTGCCCCAGGGGACGAGCAGTACTTC
CDR3 protein: CSARAAPGDEQYF

V gene: TRBV12-3/TRBV12-4
J gene: TRBJ1-5
clone size: -
D gene: -
CDR3 DNA: TGTGCCAGCAGTTCGGCTCCTCTCATCGGTAGTGGGGCGGTCGGTCAGCCCCAGCATTTT
CDR3 protein: CASSSAPLIGSGAVGQPQHF

V gene: TRBV29-1
J gene: TRBJ2-1
clone size: -
D gene: TRBD2
CDR3 DNA: TGCAGCGTTCTAGCGGCGAGCTCCTACAATGAGCAGTTCTTC
CDR3 protein: CSVLAASSYNEQFF

V gene: TRBV20-1
J gene: TRBJ1-1
clone size: few
D gene: -
CDR3 DNA: TGCAGTGCTTCCACAATGAACACTGAAGCTTTCTTT
CDR3 protein: CSASTMNTEAFF

V gene: TRBV4-2
J gene: TRBJ1-1
clone size: few
D gene: -
CDR3 DNA: TGTGCCAGCAGCCATCTTGGGGCCGACAGGACAACTGAAGCTTTCTTT
CDR3 protein: CASSHLGADRTTEAFF

V gene: TRBV7-3
J gene: TRBJ2-2
clone size: -
D gene: -
CDR3 DNA: TGTGCCAGCAGCCCAAATGCGGGATTCACCGGGGAGCTGTTTTTT
CDR3 protein: CASSPNAGFTGELFF

V gene: TRBV10-3
J gene: TRBJ2-7
clone size: -
D gene: TRBD2
CDR3 DNA: TGTGCCATCAGTGCTTTACCGGGACTAGCGGATTACGAGCAGTACTTC
CDR3 protein: CAISALPGLADYEQYF

V gene: TRBV7-9
J gene: TRBJ2-3
clone size: -
D gene: TRBD1
CDR3 DNA: TGTGCCAGCAGCTCAGGGGGTCATAGCACAGATACGCAGTATTTT
CDR3 protein: CASSSGGHSTDTQYF

V gene: TRBV5-1
J gene: TRBJ2-1
clone size: -
D gene: -
CDR3 DNA: TGCGCCAGCAGCGCAGGGGAAAATGAGCAGTTCTTC
CDR3 protein: CASSAGENEQFF

V gene: TRBV5-1
J gene: TRBJ2-1
clone size: few
D gene: TRBD2
CDR3 DNA: TGCGCCAGCAGCTTAGGCGGGAGAGCGGGAAATGAGCAGTTCTTC
CDR3 protein: CASSLGGRAGNEQFF

V gene: TRBV12-3/TRBV12-4
J gene: TRBJ2-7
clone size: once
D gene: -
CDR3 DNA: TGTGCCAGCAGTTTAAACGTCCCGTATCGAGGGGCCTACGAGCAGTACTTC
CDR3 protein: CASSLNVPYRGAYEQYF

V gene: TRBV10-3
J gene: TRBJ2-7
clone size: many
D gene: TRBD1
CDR3 DNA: TGTGCCATCAGTAACGGACAGGGCGCCTACGAGCAGTACTTC
CDR3 protein: CAISNGQGAYEQYF

V gene: TRBV7-6
J gene: TRBJ1-1
clone size: -
D gene: -
CDR3 DNA: TGTGCCAGCAGCCCTCTCCCGGCGAACACTGAAGCTTTCTTT
CDR3 protein: CASSPLPANTEAFF

V gene: TRBV5-1
J gene: TRBJ2-1
clone size: many
D gene: TRBD1
CDR3 DNA: TGCGCCAGCAGCGAGACACAGGGGCCTAGTGAGCAGTTCTTC
CDR3 protein: CASSETQGPSEQFF

V gene: TRBV6-5
J gene: TRBJ1-2
clone size: -
D gene: -
CDR3 DNA: TGTGCCAGCAGTTACGACGGGACGACCTATGGCTACACCTTC
CDR3 protein: CASSYDGTTYGYTF

V gene: TRBV15
J gene: TRBJ2-5
clone size: -
D gene: -
CDR3 DNA: TGTGCCACCAGCACTAATGTGGGAGCACAGACCCAGTACTTC
CDR3 protein: CATSTNVGAQTQYF

V gene: TRBV7-2
J gene: TRBJ2-1
clone size: -
D gene: -
CDR3 DNA: TGTGCCAGCAGCTATAAAACAGGGTTAGATGAGCAGTTCTTC
CDR3 protein: CASSYKTGLDEQFF

V gene: TRBV12-3/TRBV12-4
J gene: TRBJ1-4
clone size: -
D gene: -
CDR3 DNA: TGTGCCAGCAGTCCCGGAGGGCTTAGTGAAAAACTGTTTTTT
CDR3 protein: CASSPGGLSEKLFF

V gene: TRBV28
J gene: TRBJ2-3
clone size: -
D gene: TRBD2
CDR3 DNA: TGTGCCAGCAGTTCCCCCCAGCGGGAGTACGCAGATACGCAGTATTTT
CDR3 protein: CASSSPQREYADTQYF

V gene: TRBV7-2
J gene: TRBJ1-6
clone size: few
D gene: -
CDR3 DNA: TGTGCCAGCAGCACGGACCATGACAATAATTCACCCCTCCACTTT
CDR3 protein: CASSTDHDNNSPLHF

V gene: TRBV4-2
J gene: TRBJ2-3
clone size: few
D gene: -
CDR3 DNA: TGTGCCAGCAGCCATACTGGCACAGATACGCAGTATTTT
CDR3 protein: CASSHTGTDTQYF

V gene: TRBV28
J gene: TRBJ2-1
clone size: few
D gene: -
CDR3 DNA: TGTGCCAGCAGTTACCGGGCTAGCCCAGACAATGAGCAGTTCTTC
CDR3 protein: CASSYRASPDNEQFF

V gene: TRBV5-1
J gene: TRBJ2-5
clone size: -
D gene: TRBD1
CDR3 DNA: TGCGCCAGCAGCTTGGATGGGACAGGGGGGGAGACCCAGTACTTC
CDR3 protein: CASSLDGTGGETQYF